This is a list of T cell receptor beta chains from one sample in a study of a mutant IDH1 vaccine in newly diagnosed glioma. The repertoire was sequenced with immunoSEQ multiplex PCR; TCRdb's copy has only in-frame clones and lacks some. The repertoire consists of about 65,000 clones, with more than 80% occurring once and the leading ten covering 5% to 6.5%. Their antigens are not known. The source material was PBMCs, sampled from a glioma patient whose treatment included an IDH1 peptide vaccine. These receptors were collected from a middle-aged man with glioma. Both conserved end residues are part of each CDR3. A D gene is named only where the DNA matches it firmly. Not every row has a clone size; where given, it reads once, few, many or a size class.

clone size,J gene,D gene,V gene,CDR3 DNA,CDR3 protein
few,TRBJ1-1,NA,TRBV2,TGTGCCAGCAGCATATACAGGGCCCCTGAAGCTTTCTTT,CASSIYRAPEAFF
NA,TRBJ2-1,NA,TRBV11-2,TGTGCCAGCAGCTTACGGAGGGCGGGGACCAATGAGCAGTTCTTC,CASSLRRAGTNEQFF
NA,TRBJ1-1,TRBD1,TRBV4-2,TGTGCCAGCAGCCAAGATCGAACAGGGGTGTACACTGAAGCTTTCTTT,CASSQDRTGVYTEAFF
once,TRBJ2-7,NA,TRBV10-1,TGCGCCAGCAGTGAGGGCCCTTTGAGCTCCTACGAGCAGTACTTC,CASSEGPLSSYEQYF
NA,TRBJ2-5,NA,TRBV15,TGTGCCACCAATAACTTAAGAGACGCCGAGACCCAGTACTTC,CATNNLRDAETQYF
few,TRBJ1-1,NA,TRBV10-3,TGTGCCCTAAGCAGGGGAGGGAGCACTGAAGCTTTCTTT,CALSRGGSTEAFF
NA,TRBJ1-1,NA,TRBV21-1,TGTGCCAGCGTTACCGGGAACACTGAAGCTTTCTTT,CASVTGNTEAFF
NA,TRBJ2-2,NA,TRBV19,TGTGCCAGTAGTACCCAGGGCGGGACCGGGGAGCTGTTTTTT,CASSTQGGTGELFF
NA,TRBJ2-7,NA,TRBV30,TGTGCGGGCGGAGTAACCTACGAGCAGTACTTC,CAGGVTYEQYF
NA,TRBJ2-7,NA,TRBV7-2,TGTGCCAGCAGCAGTAGCGTTGTCTCCTACGAGCAGTACTTC,CASSSSVVSYEQYF
once,TRBJ2-3,TRBD1,TRBV5-1,TGCGCCAGCAGCCTGCGACAGGGTTCAGATACGCAGTATTTT,CASSLRQGSDTQYF
NA,TRBJ1-5,NA,TRBV28,TGTGCCAGCAGTTTATACGCAGGCCTTAGCAATCAGCCCCAGCATTTT,CASSLYAGLSNQPQHF
NA,TRBJ2-1,NA,TRBV6-6,TGTGCCAGCAGAACCGGGACTTCTTACAATGAGCAGTTCTTC,CASRTGTSYNEQFF
NA,TRBJ2-7,NA,TRBV5-1,TGCGCCAGCAGCTTGGATAAGGGGGTCTCCTACGAGCAGTACTTC,CASSLDKGVSYEQYF
NA,TRBJ2-7,TRBD1,TRBV9,TGTGCCAGCAGCCCCCGGACAGGGTGGAGCGAGCAGTACTTC,CASSPRTGWSEQYF
NA,TRBJ2-3,NA,TRBV5-1,TGCGCCAGCAGCTTGGCCCCTAGCTCGGTCGCCGCTACGCAGTATTTT,CASSLAPSSVAATQYF
NA,TRBJ2-7,TRBD1,TRBV27,TGTGCCAGCAGTTTCCAGAACAGGGGTCCCTACGAGCAGTACTTC,CASSFQNRGPYEQYF
NA,TRBJ2-5,NA,TRBV29-1,TGCAGCGTTGAATTTGGACTTCAAGAGACCCAGTACTTC,CSVEFGLQETQYF
NA,TRBJ2-5,TRBD2,TRBV18,TGTGCCAGCTCACGCACGCTCGGGACTACCACCCAGCAAGAGACCCAGTACTTC,CASSRTLGTTTQQETQYF
NA,TRBJ2-7,TRBD1,TRBV28,TGTGCTTCCGGGACAGGGGCCTACGAGCAGTACTTC,CASGTGAYEQYF
once,TRBJ2-3,TRBD2,TRBV2,TGTGCCACCCCTAGCGGGAGCAGCACGTACACAGATACGCAGTATTTT,CATPSGSSTYTDTQYF
NA,TRBJ2-3,NA,TRBV2,TGTGCCAGCAGTTCAGGGACAGATACGCAGTATTTT,CASSSGTDTQYF
NA,TRBJ2-7,NA,TRBV6-5,TGTGCCAGCAGCCGACAGTCCCTAGCTACCTACGAGCAGTACTTC,CASSRQSLATYEQYF
NA,TRBJ2-7,TRBD1,TRBV5-1,TGCGCCAGCAGCCCGGAGACAGGGTACTACGAGCAGTACTTC,CASSPETGYYEQYF
once,TRBJ2-7,TRBD1,TRBV5-4,TGTGCCAGCAGCGCGCACCCGGGACAGGGGGCGGGGGAGCAGTACTTC,CASSAHPGQGAGEQYF
NA,TRBJ2-7,NA,TRBV11-2,TGTGCCAGCAGCTTAATTTTGGAATACGAGCAGTACTTC,CASSLILEYEQYF
NA,TRBJ1-2,NA,TRBV7-9,TGTGCCAGCCAGCCCTCTGACAGCGGGGGCAGCTACACCTTC,CASQPSDSGGSYTF
NA,TRBJ2-7,NA,TRBV10-3,TGTGCCATCAGTGAGTCTTGGGGGACAACCTACGAGCAGTACTTC,CAISESWGTTYEQYF
few,TRBJ1-1,NA,TRBV5-4,TGTGCCAGCACCCGGGGGGGGCAGCGCGCTGAAGCTTTCTTT,CASTRGGQRAEAFF
few,TRBJ2-2,NA,TRBV10-3,TGTGCCATGGAGCCCGGGGAGAACACCGGGGAGCTGTTTTTT,CAMEPGENTGELFF
NA,TRBJ1-2,TRBD1,TRBV6-4,TGTGCCAGCAGTGACTCGGGGGACAGAAACTATGGCTACACCTTC,CASSDSGDRNYGYTF
NA,TRBJ1-2,NA,TRBV6-1,TGTGCCAGCAGTGGAGGGGTTTGGTTGGGTGGCTACACCTTC,CASSGGVWLGGYTF
NA,TRBJ2-1,NA,TRBV5-1,TGCGCCAGCAGCTTGTTAGGGTTGGGGCAGAGCTCCTACAATGAGCAGTTCTTC,CASSLLGLGQSSYNEQFF
NA,TRBJ2-3,NA,TRBV5-1,TGCGCCAGCAGCTTGGTCCCGGCCCCTAGCACAGATACGCAGTATTTT,CASSLVPAPSTDTQYF
many,TRBJ2-3,TRBD2,TRBV6-5,TGTGCCAGCAGTTATGTGGGACTAGCGGGGGCAGATACGCAGTATTTT,CASSYVGLAGADTQYF
once,TRBJ2-5,NA,TRBV2,TGTGCCAGCAGTGGCCTTGCCGGGGCTCAAGAGACCCAGTACTTC,CASSGLAGAQETQYF